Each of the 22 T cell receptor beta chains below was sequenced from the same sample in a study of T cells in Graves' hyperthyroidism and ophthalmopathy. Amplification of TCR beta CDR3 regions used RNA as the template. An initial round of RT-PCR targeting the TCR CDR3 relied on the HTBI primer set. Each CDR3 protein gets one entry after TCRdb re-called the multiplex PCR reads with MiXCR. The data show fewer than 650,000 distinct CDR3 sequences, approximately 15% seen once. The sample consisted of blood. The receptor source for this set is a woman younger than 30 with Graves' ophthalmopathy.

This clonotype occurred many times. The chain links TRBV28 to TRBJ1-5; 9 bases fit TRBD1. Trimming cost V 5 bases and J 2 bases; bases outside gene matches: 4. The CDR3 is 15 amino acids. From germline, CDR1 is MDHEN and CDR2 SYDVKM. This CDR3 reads CASSTGGEGNQPQHF. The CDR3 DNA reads TGTGCCAGCAGTACAGGGGGCGAGGGCAATCAGCCCCAGCATTTT.

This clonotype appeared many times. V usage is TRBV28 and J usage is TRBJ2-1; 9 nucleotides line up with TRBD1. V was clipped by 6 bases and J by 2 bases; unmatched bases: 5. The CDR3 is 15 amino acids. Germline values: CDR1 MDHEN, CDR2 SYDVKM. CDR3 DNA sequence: TGTGCCAGCAGATATACAGGGGGCGCCTACAATGAGCAGTTCTTC. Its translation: CASRYTGGAYNEQFF.

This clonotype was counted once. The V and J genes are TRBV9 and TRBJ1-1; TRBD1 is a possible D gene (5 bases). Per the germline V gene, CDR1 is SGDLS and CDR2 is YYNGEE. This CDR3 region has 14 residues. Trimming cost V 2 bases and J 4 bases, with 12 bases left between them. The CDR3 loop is CASSVFGASTEAFF. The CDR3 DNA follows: TGTGCCAGCAGCGTCTTCGGGGCGAGCACTGAAGCTTTCTTT.

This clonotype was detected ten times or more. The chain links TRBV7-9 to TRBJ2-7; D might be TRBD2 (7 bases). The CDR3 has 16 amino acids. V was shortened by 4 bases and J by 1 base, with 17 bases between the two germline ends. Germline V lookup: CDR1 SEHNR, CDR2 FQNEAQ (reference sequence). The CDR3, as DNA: TGTGCCAGCAGCTCCAGACGGGGGGACAATTCCTACGAGCAGTACTTC. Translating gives CASSSRRGDNSYEQYF.

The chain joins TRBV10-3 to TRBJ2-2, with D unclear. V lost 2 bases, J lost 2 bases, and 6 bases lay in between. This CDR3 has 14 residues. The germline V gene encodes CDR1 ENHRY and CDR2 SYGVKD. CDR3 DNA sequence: TGTGCCATCAGTGAGGCGGTTAACACCGGGGAGCTGTTTTTT. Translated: CAISEAVNTGELFF.

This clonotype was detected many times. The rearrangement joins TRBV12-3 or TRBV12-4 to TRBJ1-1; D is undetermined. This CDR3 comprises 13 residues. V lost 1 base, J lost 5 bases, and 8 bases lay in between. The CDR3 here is CASSLGRRTEAFF. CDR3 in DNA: TGTGCCAGCAGTTTAGGACGAAGAACTGAAGCTTTCTTT.

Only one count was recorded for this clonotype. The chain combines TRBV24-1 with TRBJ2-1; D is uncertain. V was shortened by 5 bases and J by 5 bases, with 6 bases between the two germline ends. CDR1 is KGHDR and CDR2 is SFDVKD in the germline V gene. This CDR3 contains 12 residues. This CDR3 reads CATSGANNEQFF. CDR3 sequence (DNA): TGTGCCACCAGTGGGGCGAACAATGAGCAGTTCTTC.

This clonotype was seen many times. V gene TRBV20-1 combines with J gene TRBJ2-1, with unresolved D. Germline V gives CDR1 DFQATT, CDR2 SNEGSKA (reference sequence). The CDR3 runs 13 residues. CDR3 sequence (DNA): TGCAGCCCTGACCGGAGCTCCTACAATGAGCAGTTCTTC. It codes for CSPDRSSYNEQFF.

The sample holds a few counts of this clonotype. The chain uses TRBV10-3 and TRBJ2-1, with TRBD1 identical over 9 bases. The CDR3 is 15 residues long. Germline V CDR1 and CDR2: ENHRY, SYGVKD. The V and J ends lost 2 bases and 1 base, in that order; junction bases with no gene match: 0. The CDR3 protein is CAISEGTGSYNEQFF. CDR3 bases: TGTGCCATCAGTGAGGGGACAGGGTCCTACAATGAGCAGTTCTTC.

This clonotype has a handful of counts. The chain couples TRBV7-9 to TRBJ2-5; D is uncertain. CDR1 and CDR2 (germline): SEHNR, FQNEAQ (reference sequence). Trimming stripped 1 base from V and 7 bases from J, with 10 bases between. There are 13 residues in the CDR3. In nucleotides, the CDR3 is TGTGCCAGCAGCTTAGTGGTTGTGGGGACCCAGTACTTC. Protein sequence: CASSLVVVGTQYF.

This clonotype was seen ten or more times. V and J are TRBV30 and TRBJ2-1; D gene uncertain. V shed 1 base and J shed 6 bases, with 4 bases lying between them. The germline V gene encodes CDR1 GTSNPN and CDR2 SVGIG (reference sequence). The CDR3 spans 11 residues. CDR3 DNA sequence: TGTGCCTGGAGTGGAAGCAATGAGCAGTTCTTC. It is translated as CAWSGSNEQFF.

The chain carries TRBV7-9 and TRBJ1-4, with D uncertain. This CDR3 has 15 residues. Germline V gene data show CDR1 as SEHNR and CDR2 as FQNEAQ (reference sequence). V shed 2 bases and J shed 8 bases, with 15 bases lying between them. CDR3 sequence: CASSLNGGQEEKLFF. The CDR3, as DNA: TGTGCCAGCAGCTTAAATGGAGGGCAGGAGGAAAAACTGTTTTTT.

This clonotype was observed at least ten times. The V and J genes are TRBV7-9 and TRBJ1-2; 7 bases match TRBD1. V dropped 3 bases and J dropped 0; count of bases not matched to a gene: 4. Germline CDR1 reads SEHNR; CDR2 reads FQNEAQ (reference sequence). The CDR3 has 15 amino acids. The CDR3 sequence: CASSFRQGSNYGYTF. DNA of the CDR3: TGTGCCAGCAGCTTTAGACAGGGCTCTAACTATGGCTACACCTTC.

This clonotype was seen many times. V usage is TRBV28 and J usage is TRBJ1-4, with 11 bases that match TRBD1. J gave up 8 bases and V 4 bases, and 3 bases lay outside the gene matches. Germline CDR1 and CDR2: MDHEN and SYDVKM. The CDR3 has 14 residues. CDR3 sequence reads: CASSSGTGGEKLFF. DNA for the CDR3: TGTGCCAGCAGTTCCGGGACAGGGGGAGAAAAACTGTTTTTT. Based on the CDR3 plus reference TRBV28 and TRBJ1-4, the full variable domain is DVKVTQSSRYLVKRTGEKVFLECVQDMDHENMFWYRQDPGLGLRLIYFSYDVKMKEKGDIPEGYSVSREKKERFSLILESASTNQTSMYLCASSSGTGGEKLFFGSGTQLSVL.

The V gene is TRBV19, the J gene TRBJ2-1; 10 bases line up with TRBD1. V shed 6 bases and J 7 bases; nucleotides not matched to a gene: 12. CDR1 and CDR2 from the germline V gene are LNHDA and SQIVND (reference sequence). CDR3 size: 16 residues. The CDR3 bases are TGTGCCAGTAGACCGGCGGGGGACAGGGGTCCAAATGAGCAGTTCTTC. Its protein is CASRPAGDRGPNEQFF.

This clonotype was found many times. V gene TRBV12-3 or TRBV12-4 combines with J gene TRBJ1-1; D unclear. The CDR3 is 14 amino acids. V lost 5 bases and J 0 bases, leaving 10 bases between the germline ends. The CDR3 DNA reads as TGTGCCAGCAGTCTCTGGGGTCTGAACACTGAAGCTTTCTTT. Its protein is CASSLWGLNTEAFF.

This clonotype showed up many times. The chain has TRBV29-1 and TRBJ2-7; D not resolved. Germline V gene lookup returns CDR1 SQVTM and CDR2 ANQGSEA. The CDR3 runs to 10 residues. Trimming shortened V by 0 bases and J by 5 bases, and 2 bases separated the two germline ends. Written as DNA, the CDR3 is TGCAGCGTTGAAGACCACGAGCAGTACTTC. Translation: CSVEDHEQYF.

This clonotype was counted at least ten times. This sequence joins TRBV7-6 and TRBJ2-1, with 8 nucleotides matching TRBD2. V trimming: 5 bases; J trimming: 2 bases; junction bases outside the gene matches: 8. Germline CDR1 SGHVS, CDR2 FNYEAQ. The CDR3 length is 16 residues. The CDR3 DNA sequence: TGTGCCAGCAGCCCATGGGAAGCGGGAGCCTACAATGAGCAGTTCTTC. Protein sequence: CASSPWEAGAYNEQFF. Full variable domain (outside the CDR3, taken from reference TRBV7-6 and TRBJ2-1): GAGVSQSPRYKVTKRGQDVALRCDPISGHVSLYWYRQALGQGPEFLTYFNYEAQQDKSGLPNDRFSAERPEGSISTLTIQRTEQRDSAMYRCASSPWEAGAYNEQFFGPGTRLTVL.

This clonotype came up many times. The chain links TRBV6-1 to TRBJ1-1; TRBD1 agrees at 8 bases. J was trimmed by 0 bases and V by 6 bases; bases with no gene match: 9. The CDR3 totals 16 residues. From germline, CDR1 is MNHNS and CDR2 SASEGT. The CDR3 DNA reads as TGTGCCAGCAGACCCCAGGGGGCCGTACTGAACACTGAAGCTTTCTTT. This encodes CASRPQGAVLNTEAFF.

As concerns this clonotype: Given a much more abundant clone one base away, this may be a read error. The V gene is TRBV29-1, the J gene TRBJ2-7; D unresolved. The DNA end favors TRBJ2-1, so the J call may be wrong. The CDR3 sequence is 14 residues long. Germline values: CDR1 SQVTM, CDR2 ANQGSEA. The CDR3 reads CSATTQRSSYEQFF. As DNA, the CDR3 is TGCAGCGCGACGACCCAGAGGAGCTCCTACGAGCAGTTCTTC.

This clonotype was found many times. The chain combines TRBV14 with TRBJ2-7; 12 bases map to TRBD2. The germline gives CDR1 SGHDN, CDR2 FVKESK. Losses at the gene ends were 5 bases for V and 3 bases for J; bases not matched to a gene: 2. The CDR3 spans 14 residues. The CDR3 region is CASSALAGGYEQYF. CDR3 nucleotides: TGTGCCAGCAGCGCACTAGCGGGAGGCTACGAGCAGTACTTC.

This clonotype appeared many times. The CDR3 nucleotides are TGTGCCAGCAGTGAAGTTCGAAGGGGGAGGAATCAGCCCCAGCATTTT. It translates to CASSEVRRGRNQPQHF. The chain uses TRBV12-3 or TRBV12-4 and TRBJ1-5; perhaps TRBD1 as D (6 bases). Deletions cut 5 bases from V and 4 bases from J, with 18 bases between. This CDR3 has 16 amino acids.